These 5 T cell receptor beta chains were all obtained from the same sample, sequenced in a study of T cell changes during pregnancy in multiple sclerosis. Measured with immunoSEQ multiplex PCR; TCRdb has only the in-frame clones, and not every one. The repertoire holds about 49,000 clones, with about 90% as singletons. Sequenced here: CD4+ T cells from peripheral blood mononuclear cells, sampled in the second trimester of pregnancy. The receptors come from a female donor in good health, enrolled as a control in a pregnancy study.

This clone was seen more than once but under ten times. The genes are TRBV2 and TRBJ1-1; D gene ambiguous. The germline gives CDR1 SNHLY, CDR2 FYNNEI. The CDR3 length is 12 residues. V lost 6 bases to trimming and J lost 0 bases, with 5 bases between them. Here the CDR3 reads CASSVLNTEAFF. In DNA form, the CDR3 reads TGTGCCAGCAGCGTCTTGAACACTGAAGCTTTCTTT. The full variable domain, in which reference TRBV2 and TRBJ1-1 provide the parts outside the CDR3, is EPEVTQTPSHQVTQMGQEVILRCVPISNHLYFYWYRQILGQKVEFLVSFYNNEISEKSEIFDDQFSVERPDGSNFTLKIRSTKLEDSAMYFCASSVLNTEAFFGQGTRLTVV.

The J gene is TRBJ1-4, the V gene TRBV28; weak D call: TRBD1 (6 bases). CDR1 MDHEN and CDR2 SYDVKM come from the germline V gene. Trimming removed 1 base from V and 8 bases from J, with 14 bases in between. The CDR3 has 15 residues. The CDR3: CASSLSGHKNEKLFF. The DNA for the CDR3 is TGTGCCAGCAGTTTATCGGGACATAAAAACGAAAAACTGTTTTTT.

The rearrangement uses TRBV9 and TRBJ1-2; 9 bases map to TRBD1. This CDR3 spans 15 amino acids. Germline CDR1 SGDLS, CDR2 YYNGEE. The trim removed 3 bases at V and 5 bases at J, leaving 8 bases unmatched. CDR3 nucleotide sequence: TGTGCCAGCAGCGACCCCGGGACAGGGTCTTATGGCTACACCTTC. It yields the protein CASSDPGTGSYGYTF. Based on the CDR3 plus reference TRBV9 and TRBJ1-2, the full variable domain is DSGVTQTPKHLITATGQRVTLRCSPRSGDLSVYWYQQSLDQGLQFLIQYYNGEERAKGNILERFSAQQFPDLHSELNLSSLELGDSALYFCASSDPGTGSYGYTFGSGTRLTVV.

This sequence joins TRBV29-1 and TRBJ2-7; D is possibly TRBD2 (6 bases). Trimming removed 4 bases at V and 5 bases at J, with 18 bases between. The CDR3 totals 14 residues. Germline lookup yields CDR1 SQVTM and CDR2 ANQGSEA. CDR3 region: CSVGVGASANEQYF. CDR3 in DNA: TGCAGCGTTGGAGTCGGGGCTAGCGCAAACGAGCAGTACTTC.

The chain employs TRBV6-5 and TRBJ2-7; 7 bases are shared with TRBD2. The V segment lost 7 bases and the J segment 7 bases; nucleotides outside the gene matches: 4. The CDR3 totals 11 residues. Looked up from germline, CDR1 is MNHEY and CDR2 is SVGAGI. In DNA form, the CDR3 reads TGTGCCAGCACCAACGGGGGGGAGCAGTACTTC. It encodes CASTNGGEQYF.